These 17 T cell receptor beta chains were sequenced from one sample in a study of blood T cell repertoires in COVID-19. Produced via immunoSEQ multiplex PCR; TCRdb's table is partial and in-frame only. The sample holds roughly 190,000 clones, 86% seen once. Material for sequencing was peripheral blood. These receptors all stem from a woman older than 75 in a cohort sampled during active or convalescent COVID-19.

This clone appeared a few times. V usage is TRBV6-6 and J usage is TRBJ1-4; no clear D. The V and J ends lost 4 bases and 2 bases respectively, with 11 bases between them. The germline V gene encodes CDR1 MNHNY and CDR2 SVGAGI (reference sequence). The CDR3 is made up of 15 amino acids. CDR3 region: CASSFFAGTNEKLFF. CDR3 coding DNA: TGTGCCAGCAGTTTTTTTGCGGGGACTAATGAAAAACTGTTTTTT.

The chain employs TRBV28 and TRBJ2-3; TRBD2 matches 7 bases. This CDR3 comprises 17 residues. The junction had 11 bases not matched to a gene; V was cut back by 3 bases and J by 2 bases. Germline V gene sequence: CDR1 MDHEN, CDR2 SYDVKM. The CDR3 region is CASSFAGLAGLTDTQYF. CDR3 DNA sequence: TGTGCCAGCAGTTTCGCGGGTTTAGCGGGCCTCACAGATACGCAGTATTTT. Filled out from reference TRBV28 and TRBJ2-3, the complete variable domain reads DVKVTQSSRYLVKRTGEKVFLECVQDMDHENMFWYRQDPGLGLRLIYFSYDVKMKEKGDIPEGYSVSREKKERFSLILESASTNQTSMYLCASSFAGLAGLTDTQYFGPGTRLTVL.

V is TRBV10-1 and J is TRBJ2-7; D is undetermined. CDR3 length: 12 amino acids. V lost 5 bases, J lost 1 base, and 6 bases lay in between. Germline lookup yields CDR1 WNHNN and CDR2 SYGVQD (reference sequence). The CDR3 DNA reads as TGCGCCAGCAGTCGCAGTTCCTACGAGCAGTACTTC. Translating gives CASSRSSYEQYF.

The chain has TRBV4-1 and TRBJ1-1, with 7 bases lining up with TRBD1. Per the germline V gene, CDR1 is MGHRA and CDR2 is YSYEKL. The CDR3 extends over 16 amino acids. V was clipped by 0 bases and J by 1 base; unmatched bases: 5. The chain's CDR3 is CASSQDNRGANTEAFF. The CDR3 DNA reads TGCGCCAGCAGCCAAGATAACAGGGGTGCGAACACTGAAGCTTTCTTT.

The chain is built from TRBV19 and TRBJ2-3, with 13 positions matching TRBD2. Germline CDR1 is LNHDA and CDR2 is SQIVND (reference sequence). The CDR3 is made up of 18 amino acids. V lost 1 base and J lost 4; bases outside the gene matches: 8. CDR3 nucleotides: TGTGCCAGTAGTATAGTAGGACTAGCGGGAGAGGCAGCAGATACGCAGTATTTT. Protein product: CASSIVGLAGEAADTQYF.

J is TRBJ2-3 and V is TRBV10-2; D may be TRBD2 (7 bases). The CDR3 covers 17 residues. The V end lost 3 bases, the J end lost 0 bases, and 16 bases lay between the germline ends. The V gene's germline CDR1 is WSHSY and CDR2 SAAADI. DNA for the CDR3: TGCGCCAGCAGTGAATGGTACGGCGGGGGCAGCACAGATACGCAGTATTTT. Translating gives CASSEWYGGGSTDTQYF.

J is TRBJ2-5 and V is TRBV5-1, with 11 bases lining up with TRBD2. V dropped 2 bases and J dropped 4; count of bases not matched to a gene: 10. The germline gives CDR1 SGHRS, CDR2 YFSETQ. This CDR3 comprises 17 residues. This chain's CDR3 is CASSLQTSGAQGETQYF. CDR3 in DNA: TGCGCCAGCAGCTTACAGACTAGCGGGGCCCAGGGAGAGACCCAGTACTTC. The variable domain in full, with the rest retrieved from reference TRBV5-1 and TRBJ2-5, is KAGVTQTPRYLIKTRGQQVTLSCSPISGHRSVSWYQQTPGQGLQFLFEYFSETQRNKGNFPGRFSGRQFSNSRSEMNVSTLELGDSALYLCASSLQTSGAQGETQYFGPGTRLLVL.

The chain joins TRBV9 to TRBJ2-3, with TRBD2 matching over 14 bases. The CDR3 is made up of 16 amino acids. V trimming: 3 bases; J trimming: 6 bases; junction bases outside the gene matches: 6. From germline, CDR1 is SGDLS and CDR2 YYNGEE. The CDR3, as DNA: TGTGCCAGCAGCGCCCTGGGACTAGCGGGAGCGGATACGCAGTATTTT. This translates into CASSALGLAGADTQYF.

The chain uses TRBV5-1 and TRBJ2-7; 7 positions match TRBD1. With 4 bases clipped from V and 3 bases from J, the junction kept 4 bases outside the gene matches. CDR3 length: 13 residues. Per the germline V gene, CDR1 is SGHRS and CDR2 is YFSETQ. Here the CDR3 reads CASSVDRYYEQYV. CDR3 sequence (DNA): TGCGCCAGCAGCGTGGACAGGTACTACGAGCAGTACGTC.

This clone was recorded once. The chain recombines TRBV19 with TRBJ1-4; D possibly corresponds to TRBD1 (5 bases). The germline gives CDR1 LNHDA, CDR2 SQIVND (reference sequence). V dropped 3 bases and J dropped 2 bases, with 16 bases sitting between them. This CDR3 contains 17 residues. In DNA, the CDR3 is TGTGCCAGTAGTATGGGACTGACCGGGGCGACTAATGAAAAACTGTTTTTT. Translating gives CASSMGLTGATNEKLFF.

The chain links TRBV7-8 to TRBJ2-3; D remains ambiguous. This CDR3 has 12 amino acids. CDR1 and CDR2 from the germline V gene are SGHVS and FQNEAQ. The V end lost 5 bases, the J end lost 6 bases, and 9 bases lay between the germline ends. The CDR3 reads CASSQSSDTQYF. The CDR3 coding sequence is TGTGCCAGCAGCCAATCGTCCGATACGCAGTATTTT.

The V call is TRBV5-1, the J call TRBJ2-5; weak D call: TRBD1 (6 bases). Per the germline V gene, CDR1 is SGHRS and CDR2 is YFSETQ. The V gene lost 6 bases and the J gene lost 5 bases, with 14 bases spanning the gap. The CDR3 is 13 residues long. Here the CDR3 reads CASNLQGPETQYF. The CDR3 DNA reads as TGCGCCAGCAATCTACAGGGTCCGGAGACCCAGTACTTC.

The chain joins TRBV4-1 to TRBJ2-1, with TRBD2 as a possible D gene (5 bases). Trimming took off 1 base at V and 3 bases at J, with 10 bases between the two ends. Germline V CDR1 and CDR2: MGHRA, YSYEKL. CDR3 length: 15 amino acids. CDR3 bases: TGCGCCAGCAGCCAAGGTTCTAGCAGCTACAATGAGCAGTTCTTC. Translated, it gives CASSQGSSSYNEQFF.

V usage is TRBV6-2 or TRBV6-3 and J usage is TRBJ1-2; 8 bases match TRBD1. Germline trimming cut 1 base from V and 8 bases from J; bases unmatched to any gene: 15. The CDR3 has 17 residues. Germline CDR1 MNHEY, CDR2 SVGEGT. The CDR3 reads CASSYWSRTGRHRGYTF. The DNA of the CDR3 is TGTGCCAGCAGTTACTGGTCCCGGACAGGGCGCCATAGGGGCTACACCTTC.

This rearrangement joins TRBV9 to TRBJ2-5; TRBD2 agrees at 9 bases. The V and J ends lost 0 bases and 2 bases, in that order; junction bases with no gene match: 2. Germline CDR1 reads SGDLS; CDR2 reads YYNGEE. CDR3 length: 15 residues. DNA for the CDR3: TGTGCCAGCAGCGTAGCTAGCGGGGAACAAGAGACCCAGTACTTC. This gives the protein CASSVASGEQETQYF.

CDR3 protein: CASGTDKNIQYF. DNA for the CDR3: TGTGCTTCGGGAACCGATAAAAACATTCAGTACTTC. V usage is TRBV18 and J usage is TRBJ2-4; D possibly corresponds to TRBD2 (5 bases). Looked up from germline, CDR1 is KGHSH and CDR2 is LQKENI. CDR3 length equals 12 residues.

The genes are TRBV27 and TRBJ1-2, with D possibly TRBD1 on 6 matching bases. V was clipped by 2 bases and J by 6 bases, with 10 bases between them. This CDR3 has 13 residues. The germline gives CDR1 MNHEY, CDR2 SMNVEV (reference sequence). This chain's CDR3 is CASSLRAGDGYTF. The DNA for the CDR3 is TGTGCCAGCAGTTTACGGGCAGGGGATGGCTACACCTTC.